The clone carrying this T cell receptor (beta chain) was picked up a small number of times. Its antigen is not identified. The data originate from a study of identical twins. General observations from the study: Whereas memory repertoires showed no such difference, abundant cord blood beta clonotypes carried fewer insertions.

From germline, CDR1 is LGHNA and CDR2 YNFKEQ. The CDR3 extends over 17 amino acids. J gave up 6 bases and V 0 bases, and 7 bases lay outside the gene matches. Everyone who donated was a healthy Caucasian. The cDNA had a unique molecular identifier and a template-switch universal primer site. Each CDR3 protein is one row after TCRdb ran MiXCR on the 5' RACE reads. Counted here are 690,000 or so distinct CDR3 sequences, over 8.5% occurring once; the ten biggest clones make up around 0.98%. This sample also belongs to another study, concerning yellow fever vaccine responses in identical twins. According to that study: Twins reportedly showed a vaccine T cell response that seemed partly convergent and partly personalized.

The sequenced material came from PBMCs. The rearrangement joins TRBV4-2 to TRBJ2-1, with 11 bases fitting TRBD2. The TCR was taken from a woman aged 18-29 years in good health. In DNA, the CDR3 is TGTGCCAGCAGCCAAGATAAACTAGCGGGAGTTGGCAATGAGCAGTTCTTC. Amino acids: CASSQDKLAGVGNEQFF.